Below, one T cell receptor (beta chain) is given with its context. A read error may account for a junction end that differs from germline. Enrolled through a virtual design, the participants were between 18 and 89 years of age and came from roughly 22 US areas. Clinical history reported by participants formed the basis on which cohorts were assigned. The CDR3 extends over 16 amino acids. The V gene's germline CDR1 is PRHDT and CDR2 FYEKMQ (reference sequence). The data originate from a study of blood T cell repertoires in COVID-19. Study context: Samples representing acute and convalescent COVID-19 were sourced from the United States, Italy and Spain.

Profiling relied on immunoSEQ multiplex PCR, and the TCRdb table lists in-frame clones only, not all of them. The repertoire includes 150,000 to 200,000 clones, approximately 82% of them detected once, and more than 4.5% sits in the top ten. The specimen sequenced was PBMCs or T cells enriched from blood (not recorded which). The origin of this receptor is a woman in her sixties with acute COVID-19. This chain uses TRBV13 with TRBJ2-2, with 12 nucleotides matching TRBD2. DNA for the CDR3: TGTGCCAGCAGCGTAGGACTAGCGGGAAACACCGGGGAGCTGTTTTTT. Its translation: CASSVGLAGNTGELFF.